The T cell receptor beta chain described here comes from a study of blood T cell repertoires in COVID-19. Germline-derived CDR1 and CDR2 are MNHEY and SVGEGT. The V and J ends lost 2 bases and 3 bases, in that order; junction bases with no gene match: 8. There are 17 residues in the CDR3. Assay: immunoSEQ multiplex PCR; the TCRdb copy retains only in-frame clones and omits some. Of 360,000 or so clones listed, approximately 89% were seen once; the top ten hold 3% to 4.5%. The source is a woman aged 60-75 years with COVID-19, enrolled during active disease. The gene calls are TRBV6-2 or TRBV6-3 and TRBJ2-1; 9 bases are shared with TRBD1. Source material: peripheral blood. CDR3 sequence reads: CASSYTLTGGVYNEQFF. As DNA, the CDR3 is TGTGCCAGCAGTTACACTCTTACAGGGGGCGTCTACAATGAGCAGTTCTTC.